The 27 T cell receptor beta chains below come from one sample, sequenced in a study of lymphopenia after photon versus proton radiotherapy (dated by TCRdb to the late 2010s). Library construction relied on the immunoSEQ multiplex PCR assay. TCRdb re-hosts the immuneACCESS table, in-frame sequences only. Its copies lack some clones; in the studies checked, an unresolved V gene accounts for under half of them, and the cause for the rest is not known. Recorded for this sample are 60,000 or so clones; 87% of them occurred a single time. The ten top clones hold about 13% of the sample. The material was peripheral blood, obtained from a patient treated with proton-based radiotherapy. The receptors stem from a man of 80 years or more with esophageal cancer.

This clone was detected once. The V call is TRBV25-1, the J call TRBJ1-5; 9 nucleotides line up with TRBD1. V dropped 5 bases and J dropped 5; count of bases not matched to a gene: 1. This CDR3 is 13 amino acids long. Germline V gene lookup returns CDR1 MGHDK and CDR2 SYGVNS. CDR3 coding DNA: TGTGCCAGCAGTTGGACAGGGGATCAGCCCCAGCATTTT. It codes for CASSWTGDQPQHF.

This clone was counted a few times. The chain combines TRBV5-5 with TRBJ2-7; D is possibly TRBD1 or TRBD2 (6 bases each). The CDR3 is 18 residues long. Trimming took off 0 bases at V and 6 bases at J, with 25 bases between the two ends. CDR1 and CDR2 (germline): SGHKS, YYEKEE (reference sequence). This CDR3 reads CASSLAGENTPGGIEQYF. The CDR3 DNA reads as TGTGCCAGCAGCTTGGCAGGGGAAAACACCCCGGGCGGGATCGAGCAGTACTTC.

The chain uses TRBV29-1 and TRBJ1-2; a weak D match, TRBD1 (6 bases). Germline lookup yields CDR1 SQVTM and CDR2 ANQGSEA. This CDR3 has 12 amino acids. The CDR3, as DNA: TGCAGTTTAAACAGGGAGGGCTATGGCTACACCTTC. It yields the protein CSLNREGYGYTF.

The V and J genes are TRBV19 and TRBJ1-5; no clear D. The length of the CDR3 is 14 residues. The germline gives CDR1 LNHDA, CDR2 SQIVND (reference sequence). Trimming took off 2 bases at V and 3 bases at J, with 8 bases between the two ends. In DNA, the CDR3 is TGTGCCAGTAGTATAACGCGGTCCAATCAGCCCCAGCATTTT. It specifies CASSITRSNQPQHF.

This rearrangement joins TRBV5-1 to TRBJ1-1, with D possibly being TRBD1 (6 bases). Per the germline V gene, CDR1 is SGHRS and CDR2 is YFSETQ. The length of the CDR3 is 12 residues. The V and J ends lost 2 bases and 6 bases respectively, with 8 bases between them. In DNA, the CDR3 is TGCGCCAGCAGCTTCGGGGGCTCTGAAGCTTTCTTT. Translating it yields CASSFGGSEAFF. Full variable domain (rest looked up from reference TRBV5-1 and TRBJ1-1): KAGVTQTPRYLIKTRGQQVTLSCSPISGHRSVSWYQQTPGQGLQFLFEYFSETQRNKGNFPGRFSGRQFSNSRSEMNVSTLELGDSALYLCASSFGGSEAFFGQGTRLTVV.

The chain is built from TRBV29-1 and TRBJ2-7; TRBD2 aligns across 7 bases. Germline assignment: CDR1 SQVTM and CDR2 ANQGSEA. The CDR3 sequence is 13 residues long. Germline trimming cut 6 bases from V and 3 bases from J; bases unmatched to any gene: 8. The CDR3 sequence: CSVSLPGGYEQYF. CDR3 bases: TGCAGCGTCTCTCTCCCGGGGGGCTACGAGCAGTACTTC.

The rearrangement links TRBV5-4 to TRBJ1-2; 8 bases are a match to TRBD1. V lost 0 bases, J lost 4 bases, and 8 bases stayed unmatched. The CDR3 length is 16 residues. Germline CDR1 is SGHNT and CDR2 is YYREEE (reference sequence). The CDR3 DNA sequence: TGTGCCAGCAGCTTGGTCGGCAGGGGGCCCGGCTATGGCTACACCTTC. Residues: CASSLVGRGPGYGYTF.

There are a few counts of this clone. The chain joins TRBV30 to TRBJ1-1, with D uncertain. The germline CDR1 and CDR2 sequences are GTSNPN and SVGIG (reference sequence). V gave up 2 bases and J gave up 0 bases, with 4 bases separating them. This CDR3 contains 12 residues. The CDR3 protein is CAWSRVNTEAFF. The CDR3 bases are TGTGCCTGGAGTCGAGTGAACACTGAAGCTTTCTTT.

The V call is TRBV5-1, the J call TRBJ2-5; no clear D gene. The CDR3 length is 14 residues. V lost 3 bases and J 2 bases, leaving 11 bases between the germline ends. Germline V gene sequence: CDR1 SGHRS, CDR2 YFSETQ. As DNA, the CDR3 is TGCGCCAGCAGCTCTACGGCCGATCAAGAGACCCAGTACTTC. Translating it yields CASSSTADQETQYF.

V usage is TRBV7-9 and J usage is TRBJ1-2; 7 nucleotides line up with TRBD1. V lost 0 bases, J lost 8 bases, and 12 bases stayed unmatched. The CDR3 has 16 residues. Germline V lookup: CDR1 SEHNR, CDR2 FQNEAQ (reference sequence). CDR3 DNA sequence: TGTGCCAGCAGCTTAGCCGGGACAGAATCTCCTTGGGGCTACACCTTC. Translation: CASSLAGTESPWGYTF.

This clone appeared once. V usage is TRBV19 and J usage is TRBJ2-1; 7 bases match TRBD1. Germline V CDR1 and CDR2: LNHDA, SQIVND (reference sequence). The V gene end was trimmed by 6 bases and the J gene end by 5 bases; junction bases not matched to a gene: 7. This CDR3 has 14 amino acids. The CDR3 here is CASSRFRGNNEQFF. CDR3 coding DNA: TGTGCCAGTAGCAGATTCAGGGGGAACAATGAGCAGTTCTTC.

This chain links TRBV9 with TRBJ1-2; 10 positions agree with TRBD1. Trimming removed 4 bases from V and 3 bases from J; junction bases left unmatched: 6. The CDR3 contains 15 residues. CDR1 SGDLS and CDR2 YYNGEE come from the germline V gene. The CDR3 loop is CASSFLDRGDYGYTF. CDR3 coding DNA: TGTGCCAGCAGCTTCTTGGACAGGGGGGACTATGGCTACACCTTC.

This clone was recorded once. V and J are TRBV7-3 and TRBJ1-6; no clear D. The germline V gene encodes CDR1 SGHTA and CDR2 FQGTGA. Trimming took 0 bases from V and 6 from J, leaving 9 bases between them. This CDR3 region has 15 residues. The CDR3 bases are TGTGCCAGCAGCTTAACGTGGGGTGGTAATTCACCCCTCCACTTT. Its translation: CASSLTWGGNSPLHF.

J is TRBJ2-1 and V is TRBV6-6, with a weak D call TRBD1 (7 bases). CDR1 MNHNY and CDR2 SVGAGI come from the germline V gene (reference sequence). The CDR3 consists of 15 residues. The V end lost 8 bases, the J end lost 4 bases, and 18 bases lay between the germline ends. The CDR3 DNA reads as TGTGCCAGCTTACCCAGGGGGGCCGGATACAATGAGCAGTTCTTC. Its protein is CASLPRGAGYNEQFF.

The gene calls are TRBV10-3 and TRBJ2-7; 8 bases are shared with TRBD2. This CDR3 is 15 amino acids long. The junction had 8 bases not matched to a gene; V was cut back by 6 bases and J by 1 base. Germline CDR1 and CDR2: ENHRY and SYGVKD. The CDR3 region has the DNA TGTGCCATCAGGATTACTAGCGGACCTTCCTACGAGCAGTACTTC. It translates to CAIRITSGPSYEQYF.

The chain combines TRBV2 with TRBJ2-3; D is perhaps TRBD1 (5 bases). Per the germline V gene, CDR1 is SNHLY and CDR2 is FYNNEI. There are 12 residues in the CDR3. V was cut by 3 bases and J by 5 bases, with 6 bases left in between. The chain's CDR3 is CASSEQGDTQYF. The CDR3 DNA follows: TGTGCCAGCAGTGAGCAGGGAGATACGCAGTATTTT.

The V and J genes are TRBV7-2 and TRBJ2-6; 7 bases line up with TRBD1. Germline V gives CDR1 SGHTA, CDR2 FQGNSA. The V and J ends lost 8 bases and 2 bases, in that order; junction bases with no gene match: 9. The CDR3 runs to 16 residues. This CDR3 reads CASGPGGTTGANVLTF. The CDR3 bases are TGTGCCAGCGGACCAGGGGGTACTACTGGGGCCAACGTCCTGACTTTC.

This clone was observed once. This chain uses TRBV6-5 with TRBJ2-7; TRBD1 or TRBD2 may be the D gene (6 bases each). The V gene's germline CDR1 is MNHEY and CDR2 SVGAGI. The CDR3 has 15 residues. With 5 bases removed from V and 5 bases from J, the gap between germline ends came to 19 bases. The CDR3 sequence is CASSRYWGAPHEQYF. CDR3 nucleotide sequence: TGTGCCAGCAGTCGTTACTGGGGGGCGCCCCACGAGCAGTACTTC.

The gene calls are TRBV5-5 and TRBJ1-2, with D unclear. V was trimmed by 2 bases and J by 0 bases, leaving 14 bases between them. This CDR3 spans 16 amino acids. The germline CDR1 and CDR2 sequences are SGHKS and YYEKEE (reference sequence). The CDR3 here is CASSLYYPATNYGYTF. The DNA of the CDR3 is TGTGCCAGCAGCTTATATTACCCAGCTACTAACTATGGCTACACCTTC.

This clone was observed once. V gene TRBV10-3 combines with J gene TRBJ2-3, with 9 nucleotides matching TRBD2. After removal of 2 bases from V and 3 bases from J, the junction contained 6 bases not matched to a gene. The CDR3 has 16 amino acids. The germline gives CDR1 ENHRY, CDR2 SYGVKD. The chain's CDR3 is CAISERAGGPTDTQYF. DNA of the CDR3: TGTGCCATCAGTGAGCGGGCGGGAGGGCCGACAGATACGCAGTATTTT.

This rearrangement joins TRBV30 to TRBJ1-2; D possibly corresponds to TRBD1 (5 bases). This CDR3 contains 15 residues. In germline, CDR1 is GTSNPN, CDR2 SVGIG (reference sequence). V gave up 0 bases and J gave up 7 bases, with 18 bases separating them. CDR3: CAWSVLNRDGSGYTF. DNA of the CDR3: TGTGCCTGGAGTGTACTAAACCGGGACGGAAGTGGCTACACCTTC.

The chain employs TRBV14 and TRBJ2-5; 7 bases agree with TRBD1. V lost 0 bases, J lost 2 bases, and 9 bases stayed unmatched. CDR1 is SGHDN and CDR2 is FVKESK in the germline V gene. The CDR3 has 17 residues. The CDR3 region has the DNA TGTGCCAGCAGCCAAGATGGACCGGGACAGAGACAAGAGACCCAGTACTTC. This sequence encodes CASSQDGPGQRQETQYF.

This sequence joins TRBV4-1 and TRBJ1-6; D remains unclear. CDR3 length equals 13 residues. Trimming shortened V by 0 bases and J by 9 bases, and 6 bases separated the two germline ends. CDR1 and CDR2 from the germline V gene are MGHRA and YSYEKL. This CDR3 reads CASSQEISSPLHF. In nucleotides, the CDR3 is TGCGCCAGCAGCCAAGAGATTAGTTCACCCCTCCACTTT.

V and J are TRBV5-4 and TRBJ1-2; D remains ambiguous. Germline V gene data show CDR1 as SGHNT and CDR2 as YYREEE (reference sequence). The CDR3 totals 13 residues. Trimming removed 4 bases at V and 8 bases at J, with 15 bases between. This CDR3 is CASSPRTARGYTF. The CDR3 nucleotides read TGTGCCAGCAGCCCCCGTACAGCAAGAGGCTACACCTTC.

This chain links TRBV30 with TRBJ1-1; D is unclear. Trimming shortened V by 2 bases and J by 10 bases, and 14 bases separated the two germline ends. The germline CDR1 and CDR2 sequences are GTSNPN and SVGIG (reference sequence). The CDR3 covers 12 residues. CDR3 sequence: CAWSLWIGRAFF. The CDR3 nucleotides are TGTGCCTGGAGTCTGTGGATAGGGCGAGCTTTCTTT.

The chain uses TRBV20-1 and TRBJ2-5, with D unresolved. Looked up from germline, CDR1 is DFQATT and CDR2 is SNEGSKA (reference sequence). Trimming cost V 5 bases and J 2 bases, with 6 bases left between them. CDR3 length equals 11 residues. CDR3 in amino acids: CSAVTQETQYF. The CDR3 DNA sequence: TGCAGTGCTGTAACGCAAGAGACCCAGTACTTC.

This CDR3 reads CASRTTGQLQETQYF. In DNA form, the CDR3 reads TGTGCCAGCAGGACCACGGGACAGCTCCAAGAGACCCAGTACTTC. The chain combines TRBV5-4 with TRBJ2-5, with 7 bases that match TRBD1. The CDR3 is 15 residues long. V lost 5 bases and J lost 1; bases outside the gene matches: 8. Per germline, CDR1 SGHNT and CDR2 YYREEE (reference sequence).